The T cell receptor (beta chain) described here comes from a study of PD-L1 blockade in urothelial cancer. For the study at large: Counts from blood samples showed a median of 141,255 T cells. Study-wide results and limits: Better progression-free and overall survival followed lower pretreatment blood clonality.

With regard to this clone: Its antigen is unidentified.

CDR1 LNHNV and CDR2 YYDKDF come from the germline V gene (reference sequence). The CDR3 consists of 13 residues. The V gene lost 4 bases and the J gene lost 5 bases, with 11 bases spanning the gap. Added to each PCR by spiking were synthetic TCR analog templates. Profiled with immunoSEQ multiplex PCR; TCRdb holds only in-frame clones, not every one. This table holds about 52,000 clones, nearly 85% found once. Between 1 and 8 samples, pretreatment and on-treatment, were given by each patient. The input for sequencing was PBMCs, taken around atezolizumab (anti-PD-L1) treatment. This TCR came from a man aged 35 to 55 with urothelial cancer. The gene calls are TRBV15 and TRBJ1-1; D not resolved. The CDR3 protein is CATSIEPQTEAFF. The CDR3 nucleotides read TGTGCCACCAGCATCGAGCCCCAAACTGAAGCTTTCTTT.